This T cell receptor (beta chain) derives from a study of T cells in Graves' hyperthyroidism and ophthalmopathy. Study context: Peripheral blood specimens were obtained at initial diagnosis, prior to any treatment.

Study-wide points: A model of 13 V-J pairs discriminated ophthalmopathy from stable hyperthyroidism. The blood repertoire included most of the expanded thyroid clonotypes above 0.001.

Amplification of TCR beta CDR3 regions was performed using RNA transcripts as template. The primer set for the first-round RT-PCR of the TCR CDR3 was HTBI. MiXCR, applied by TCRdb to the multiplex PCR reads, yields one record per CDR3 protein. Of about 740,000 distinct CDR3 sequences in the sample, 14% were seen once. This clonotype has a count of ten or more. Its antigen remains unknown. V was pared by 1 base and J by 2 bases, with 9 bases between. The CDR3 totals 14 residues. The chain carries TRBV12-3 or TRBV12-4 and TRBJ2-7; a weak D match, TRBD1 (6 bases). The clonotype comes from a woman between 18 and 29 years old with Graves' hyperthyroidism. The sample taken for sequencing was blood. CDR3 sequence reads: CASSLDRVAYEQYF. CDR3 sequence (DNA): TGTGCCAGCAGTTTAGACAGGGTAGCCTACGAGCAGTACTTC.